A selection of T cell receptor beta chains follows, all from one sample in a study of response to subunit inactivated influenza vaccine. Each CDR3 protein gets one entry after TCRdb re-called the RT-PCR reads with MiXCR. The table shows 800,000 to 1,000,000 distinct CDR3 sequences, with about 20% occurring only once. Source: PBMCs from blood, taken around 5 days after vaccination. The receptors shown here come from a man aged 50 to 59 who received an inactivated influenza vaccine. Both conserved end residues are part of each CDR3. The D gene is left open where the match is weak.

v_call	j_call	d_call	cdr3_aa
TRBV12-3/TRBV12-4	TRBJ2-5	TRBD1	CASSYRTGQETQYF
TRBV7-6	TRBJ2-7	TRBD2	CASSTLGTGAGNLMYEQYF
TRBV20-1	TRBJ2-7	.	CSAPGPPLYEQYF
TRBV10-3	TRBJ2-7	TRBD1	CAISGQGPYEQYF
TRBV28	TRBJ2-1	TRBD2	CASTPAGSGRHEQFF
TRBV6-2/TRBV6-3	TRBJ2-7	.	CASSYSRGDDEQYF
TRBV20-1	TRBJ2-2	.	CSAEEGAGELFF
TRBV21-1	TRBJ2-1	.	CASSQKWGAIDRPEPF
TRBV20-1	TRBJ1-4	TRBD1	CSARAATGGATNEKLFF
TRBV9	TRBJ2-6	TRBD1	CASSVAGQGLSVSGANVLTF
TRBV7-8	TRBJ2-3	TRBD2	CASLLSGGGTDTQYF
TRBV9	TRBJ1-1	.	CASSVEGGREAFF
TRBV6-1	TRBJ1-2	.	CASTPQRRAYGYTF
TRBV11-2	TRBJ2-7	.	CASSSINPGHFYEQYF
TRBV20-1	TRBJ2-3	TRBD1	CSARDTGGGTDTQYF
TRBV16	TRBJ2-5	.	CASSQSPGDSTKETQYF
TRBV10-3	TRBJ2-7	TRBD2	CAISGPGLAETTYEQYF
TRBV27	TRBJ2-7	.	CASSWIGTGTYEQYF
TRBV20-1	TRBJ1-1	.	CSANRAWDTEAFF
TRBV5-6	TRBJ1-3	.	CASSSVFSGNTIYF
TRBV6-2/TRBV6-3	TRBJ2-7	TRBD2	CASSLHLYRLAAGYEQYF
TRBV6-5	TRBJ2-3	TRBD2	CASSYSRGNTDTQYF
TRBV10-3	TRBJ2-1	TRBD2	CAISISGVRDNEQFF
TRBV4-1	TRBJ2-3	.	CASSHVGRTDTQYF
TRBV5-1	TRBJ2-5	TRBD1	CASSLRTGGQETQYF
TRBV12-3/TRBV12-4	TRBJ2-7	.	CASTSTPRQGGEQYF
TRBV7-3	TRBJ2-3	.	CASSFSSGGGADTQYF
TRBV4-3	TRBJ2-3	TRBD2	CASSQAGLAGFTDTQYF
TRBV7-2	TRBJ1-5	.	CASSLGLAGSHQPQHF
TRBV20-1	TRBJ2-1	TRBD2	CSAREDGRASNEQFF
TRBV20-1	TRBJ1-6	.	CSAGRTAASYNSPLHF
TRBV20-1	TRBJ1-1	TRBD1	CSAIQGARTEAFF
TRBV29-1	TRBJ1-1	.	CSVDGNTEAFF
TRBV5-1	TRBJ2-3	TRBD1	CASSVDRDTDTQYF
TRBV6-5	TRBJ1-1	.	CASSFLGQANTEAFF
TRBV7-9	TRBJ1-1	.	CASSFPGKMNTEAFF
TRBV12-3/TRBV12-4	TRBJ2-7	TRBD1	CASRLQGASYEQYF
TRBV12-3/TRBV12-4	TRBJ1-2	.	CASSLIFPYRGYTF
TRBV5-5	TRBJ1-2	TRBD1	CASSFGTGTAYGYTF
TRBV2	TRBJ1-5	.	CASSEGDQPQHF
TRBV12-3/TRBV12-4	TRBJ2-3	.	CASSPRKDSKSTDTQYF
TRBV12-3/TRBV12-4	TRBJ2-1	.	CASSQDREGEQFF
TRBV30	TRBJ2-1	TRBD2	CAWSVAGGRYNEQFF
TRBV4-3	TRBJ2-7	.	CASSQDIVYEQYF
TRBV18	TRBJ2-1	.	CASSPGPQVNEQFF